These T cell receptor beta chains were read from a single sample in a study of blood T cell repertoires in COVID-19. Here immunoSEQ multiplex PCR was the method, and the copy in TCRdb shows in-frame clones only, minus some. The sample lists some 220,000 clones, almost 85% seen once, with 2% to 3% in the top ten. The sample was peripheral blood. The origin of the receptors is a woman aged 70-85 years with COVID-19, enrolled during active disease. The CDR3 runs from the conserved cysteine through the conserved F or W. The D gene is left open where the match is weak. Rows may omit the clone size; those that give it use once, few, many or a size class.

TRBD1,TRBV4-1,TRBJ1-6,-,CASSQEPGTGYNSPLHF,TGCGCCAGCAGCCAAGAGCCCGGGACAGGCTATAATTCACCCCTCCACTTT
-,TRBV6-6,TRBJ2-1,-,CATRGGSYNEQFF,TGTGCCACCAGGGGGGGCTCCTACAATGAGCAGTTCTTC
-,TRBV3-1/TRBV3-2,TRBJ2-5,-,CASSQDLGIEETQYF,TGTGCCAGCAGCCAAGATCTAGGCATAGAAGAGACCCAGTACTTC
-,TRBV14,TRBJ1-1,-,CASSQERIRGNTEAFF,TGTGCCAGCAGCCAAGAGCGTATCAGGGGGAACACTGAAGCTTTCTTT
TRBD1,TRBV19,TRBJ1-1,-,CASSIRTGDVKAFF,TGTGCCAGTAGTATCAGGACAGGGGACGTCAAGGCTTTCTTT
TRBD2,TRBV2,TRBJ2-2,-,CASKGLANTGELFF,TGTGCCAGCAAGGGACTAGCGAACACCGGGGAGCTGTTTTTT
TRBD1,TRBV9,TRBJ1-1,-,CASSSRGTGGAPEAFF,TGTGCCAGCAGCTCCAGGGGGACAGGGGGCGCCCCTGAAGCTTTCTTT
-,TRBV18,TRBJ2-7,-,CASRRNRESHEQYF,TGTGCCAGCAGGAGAAACAGGGAGAGCCACGAGCAGTACTTC
-,TRBV6-5,TRBJ1-2,-,CASSYYPRGAGYTF,TGTGCCAGCAGTTACTATCCGCGGGGGGCTGGCTACACCTTC
-,TRBV13,TRBJ2-5,-,CASSPGPAEETQYF,TGTGCCAGCAGCCCTGGGCCTGCAGAAGAGACCCAGTACTTC
-,TRBV4-3,TRBJ1-2,-,CASSQDFSGVANYGYTF,TGCGCCAGCAGCCAAGATTTCTCAGGGGTAGCTAACTATGGCTACACCTTC
TRBD1,TRBV19,TRBJ1-4,once,CASSPTGGRDEKLFF,TGTGCCAGTAGCCCGACAGGGGGCAGGGATGAAAAACTGTTTTTT
TRBD1,TRBV5-1,TRBJ1-2,-,CASSYRTGASYGYTF,TGCGCCAGCAGCTACCGGACAGGGGCGAGCTATGGCTACACCTTC
-,TRBV11-2,TRBJ2-7,-,CASSLSGPPGDEQYF,TGTGCCAGCAGCCTGTCGGGACCCCCGGGAGACGAGCAGTACTTC
TRBD1,TRBV7-9,TRBJ1-6,-,CASSLNRGMDSPLHF,TGTGCCAGCAGCTTAAACAGGGGAATGGATTCACCCCTCCACTTT
-,TRBV19,TRBJ2-3,-,CASNSGSTDTQYF,TGTGCCAGTAATTCGGGGAGCACAGATACGCAGTATTTT
-,TRBV6-1,TRBJ1-5,-,CASSEAWAIPPQHF,TGTGCCAGCAGTGAAGCCTGGGCCATCCCGCCCCAGCATTTT
-,TRBV30,TRBJ2-3,-,CAWRAATSTDTQYF,TGTGCCTGGAGGGCGGCGACTAGCACAGATACGCAGTATTTT
TRBD1,TRBV24-1,TRBJ2-5,few,CATSDRGQGRQETQYF,TGTGCCACCAGTGACCGGGGACAGGGAAGGCAAGAGACCCAGTACTTC
TRBD1,TRBV12-5,TRBJ1-2,-,CASGFDGGQVLVNYGYTF,TGTGCTAGTGGTTTTGATGGGGGACAGGTTCTAGTTAACTATGGCTACACCTTC
TRBD1,TRBV7-2,TRBJ2-5,few,CASSRGQTETQYF,TGTGCCAGCAGCAGGGGACAGACGGAGACCCAGTACTTC
TRBD1,TRBV5-5,TRBJ1-5,few,CASSSGTGNQPQHF,TGTGCCAGCAGCTCGGGGACAGGAAATCAGCCCCAGCATTTT
-,TRBV5-1,TRBJ1-2,few,CASSLDETNYGYTF,TGCGCCAGCAGCTTGGACGAGACTAACTATGGCTACACCTTC
TRBD1,TRBV3-1/TRBV3-2,TRBJ1-4,few,CASSLQQGALFF,TGTGCCAGCAGTCTCCAACAGGGGGCTCTGTTTTTT
-,TRBV6-2/TRBV6-3,TRBJ2-7,-,CASSYYQVQYF,TGTGCCAGCAGTTACTACCAGGTGCAGTACTTC
-,TRBV7-2,TRBJ1-2,-,CASSLDWQDYGYTF,TGTGCCAGCAGCTTAGATTGGCAAGACTATGGCTACACCTTC
TRBD2,TRBV27,TRBJ2-3,-,CASSQSGRAPDTQYF,TGTGCCAGCAGCCAGAGCGGGAGGGCCCCAGATACGCAGTATTTT
TRBD1,TRBV27,TRBJ2-5,-,CASSSWTGRETQYF,TGTGCCAGCAGTTCCTGGACAGGGCGAGAGACCCAGTACTTC
-,TRBV30,TRBJ1-1,few,CAWSGLEGRGWRTEAFF,TGTGCCTGGAGTGGGTTGGAGGGTAGGGGTTGGAGGACTGAAGCTTTCTTT
-,TRBV9,TRBJ2-3,once,CASSVALRDGDTQYF,TGTGCCAGCAGCGTAGCCTTGCGGGATGGAGATACGCAGTATTTT
TRBD2,TRBV4-3,TRBJ2-2,few,CASSQDLMGLANTGELFF,TGCGCCAGCAGCCAAGATCTGATGGGACTAGCGAACACCGGGGAGCTGTTTTTT
TRBD1,TRBV7-9,TRBJ2-7,few,CASSLKGQGSYEQYF,TGTGCCAGCAGCTTAAAAGGACAGGGGTCGTACGAGCAGTACTTC
-,TRBV9,TRBJ1-1,-,CASSVGTANTEAFF,TGTGCCAGCAGCGTAGGGACAGCGAACACTGAAGCTTTCTTT
-,TRBV19,TRBJ1-1,-,CASSIDGTTEAFF,TGTGCCAGTAGTATAGATGGGACTACTGAAGCTTTCTTT
-,TRBV6-2/TRBV6-3,TRBJ1-2,once,CASSYLPGLNYGYTF,TGTGCCAGCAGTTACTTACCGGGACTCAACTATGGCTACACCTTC
-,TRBV7-3,TRBJ2-5,-,CASSLGGLETQYF,TGTGCCAGCAGCTTGGGCGGGTTAGAGACCCAGTACTTC
-,TRBV3-1/TRBV3-2,TRBJ2-7,-,CASSQDWSGGNEQYF,TGTGCCAGCAGCCAAGATTGGAGCGGCGGAAACGAGCAGTACTTC
-,TRBV19,TRBJ1-2,-,CASSIAGGHFYGYTF,TGTGCCAGTAGTATAGCGGGAGGACACTTCTATGGCTACACCTTC
TRBD1,TRBV7-8,TRBJ1-6,-,CASSLQGANSYNSPLHF,TGTGCCAGCAGCTTACAGGGGGCGAATTCCTATAATTCACCCCTCCACTTT
-,TRBV24-1,TRBJ2-5,few,CATSDLSGLPRGETQYF,TGTGCCACCAGTGATTTATCCGGGCTCCCCAGAGGGGAGACCCAGTACTTC
-,TRBV19,TRBJ1-5,-,CASSYPGLSNQPQHF,TGTGCCAGTAGTTACCCGGGACTCAGCAATCAGCCCCAGCATTTT
-,TRBV7-2,TRBJ2-5,-,CASSLGWIGLGEETQYF,TGTGCCAGCAGCTTGGGGTGGATCGGCCTAGGGGAAGAGACCCAGTACTTC
-,TRBV7-2,TRBJ2-3,-,CASSLALAWDTQYF,TGTGCCAGCAGCTTAGCGCTAGCGTGGGATACGCAGTATTTT
TRBD2,TRBV7-9,TRBJ2-7,many,CASSPGLAGVPYEQYF,TGTGCCAGCAGCCCTGGGCTAGCGGGAGTGCCCTACGAGCAGTACTTC
-,TRBV11-2,TRBJ1-2,-,CASSVTGRQGYTF,TGTGCCAGCAGCGTAACGGGGAGGCAGGGCTACACCTTC
TRBD1,TRBV7-7,TRBJ2-5,once,CASSRARTGQETQYF,TGTGCTAGCAGCCGCGCCAGGACAGGGCAAGAGACCCAGTACTTC
TRBD2,TRBV25-1,TRBJ2-7,-,CASSAGGRDEQYF,TGTGCCAGCAGTGCTGGGGGGAGGGACGAGCAGTACTTC
TRBD1,TRBV5-1,TRBJ1-2,-,CASSRDRGYGYTF,TGCGCCAGCAGCCGGGACAGGGGGTATGGCTACACCTTC
-,TRBV6-2/TRBV6-3,TRBJ2-5,once,CASSLGGRTQYF,TGTGCCAGCAGTCTCGGGGGACGGACCCAGTACTTC
-,TRBV18,TRBJ1-1,-,CASSQKQDTEAFF,TGTGCCAGCTCACAAAAGCAGGACACTGAAGCTTTCTTT
TRBD1,TRBV7-6,TRBJ2-2,-,CASSSTRPGQGAPGELFF,TGTGCCAGCAGCTCGACGAGGCCCGGACAGGGGGCGCCCGGGGAGCTGTTTTTT